This T cell receptor beta chain comes out of a study of T-cell reconstitution after alpha-beta-depleted transplantation in children. V shed 6 bases and J 2 bases; nucleotides not matched to a gene: 12. Germline V CDR1 and CDR2: MGHDK, SYGVNS. The CDR3 covers 17 residues. The sample holds many counts of this clonotype. Antigen unknown. The authors prepared the TCRbeta library with unique molecular identifiers. TCRdb processed the PCR reads anew with MiXCR; each CDR3 protein has one entry. The table has around 450,000 distinct CDR3 sequences, 43% seen once. Study-wide results and limits: At the one-year point after transplant, T-cell counts and TCRbeta diversity were found to come mostly from T cells that had been newly produced.

This chain links TRBV25-1 with TRBJ2-1; 8 bases fit TRBD2. Sequencing was performed on PBMCs, taken before TCRalphabeta/CD19-depleted stem cell transplant. The sequence derives from a girl aged 2-10 years with aplastic anemia, due to receive a stem cell transplant. The CDR3 DNA sequence: TGTGCCAGCAGCGGACGATCCGGGACTAGACCCTACAATGAGCAGTTCTTC. Protein: CASSGRSGTRPYNEQFF.